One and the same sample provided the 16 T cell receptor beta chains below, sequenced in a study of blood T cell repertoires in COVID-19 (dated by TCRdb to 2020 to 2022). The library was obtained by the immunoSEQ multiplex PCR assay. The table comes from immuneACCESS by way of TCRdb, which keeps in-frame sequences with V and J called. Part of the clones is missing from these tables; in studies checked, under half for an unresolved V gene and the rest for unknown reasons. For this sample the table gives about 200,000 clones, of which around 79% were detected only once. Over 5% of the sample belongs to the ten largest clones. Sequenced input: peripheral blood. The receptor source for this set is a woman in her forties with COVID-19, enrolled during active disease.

The CDR3, as DNA: TGTGCCAGCAGTTACTCGACGGACAGAAGGGCCCCTTGGGCTTTCTTT. It codes for CASSYSTDRRAPWAFF. The gene calls are TRBV6-5 and TRBJ1-1; D possibly corresponds to TRBD1 (6 bases). The CDR3 has 16 residues. Germline values: CDR1 MNHEY, CDR2 SVGAGI. V shed 0 bases and J shed 11 bases, with 22 bases lying between them.

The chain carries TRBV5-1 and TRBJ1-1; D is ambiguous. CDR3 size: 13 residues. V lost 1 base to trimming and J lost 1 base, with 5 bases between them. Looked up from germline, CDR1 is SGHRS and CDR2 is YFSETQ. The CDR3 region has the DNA TGCGCCAGCAGCTTGTTCGGGAACACTGAAGCTTTCTTT. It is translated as CASSLFGNTEAFF.

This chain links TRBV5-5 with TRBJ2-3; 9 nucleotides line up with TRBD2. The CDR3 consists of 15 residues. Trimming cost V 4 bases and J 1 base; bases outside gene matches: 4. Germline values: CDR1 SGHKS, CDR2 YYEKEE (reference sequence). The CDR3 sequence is CASSHLAGRTDTQYF. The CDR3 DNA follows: TGTGCCAGCAGCCATCTAGCGGGACGCACAGATACGCAGTATTTT.

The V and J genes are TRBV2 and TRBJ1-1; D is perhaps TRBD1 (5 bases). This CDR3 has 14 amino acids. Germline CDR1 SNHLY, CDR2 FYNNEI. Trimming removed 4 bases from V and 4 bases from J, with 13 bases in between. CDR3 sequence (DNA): TGTGCCAGCAGTGGTAGGGGTAGAATCACTGAAGCTTTCTTT. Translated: CASSGRGRITEAFF. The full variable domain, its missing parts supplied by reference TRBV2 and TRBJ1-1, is EPEVTQTPSHQVTQMGQEVILRCVPISNHLYFYWYRQILGQKVEFLVSFYNNEISEKSEIFDDQFSVERPDGSNFTLKIRSTKLEDSAMYFCASSGRGRITEAFFGQGTRLTVV.

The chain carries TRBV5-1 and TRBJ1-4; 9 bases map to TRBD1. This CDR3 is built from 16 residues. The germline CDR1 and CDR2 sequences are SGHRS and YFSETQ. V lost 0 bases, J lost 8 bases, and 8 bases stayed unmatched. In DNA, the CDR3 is TGCGCCAGCAGCTTGGCTCGGGACAGGGTAGGCGAAAAACTGTTTTTT. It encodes CASSLARDRVGEKLFF.

The DNA of the CDR3 is TGTGCCAGTAGTATAAGGCCCGGGGATACTGAAGCTTTCTTT. It encodes CASSIRPGDTEAFF. The V and J genes are TRBV19 and TRBJ1-1; D not certain. This CDR3 spans 14 amino acids. V lost 2 bases and J 5 bases, leaving 12 bases between the germline ends. Germline CDR1 is LNHDA and CDR2 is SQIVND (reference sequence).

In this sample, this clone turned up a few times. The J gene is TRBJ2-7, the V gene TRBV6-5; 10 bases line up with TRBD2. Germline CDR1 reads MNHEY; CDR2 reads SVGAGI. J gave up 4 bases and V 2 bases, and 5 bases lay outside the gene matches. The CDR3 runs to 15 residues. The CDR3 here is CASSYLAGESYEQYF. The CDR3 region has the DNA TGTGCCAGCAGTTACCTAGCGGGAGAGTCTTACGAGCAGTACTTC.

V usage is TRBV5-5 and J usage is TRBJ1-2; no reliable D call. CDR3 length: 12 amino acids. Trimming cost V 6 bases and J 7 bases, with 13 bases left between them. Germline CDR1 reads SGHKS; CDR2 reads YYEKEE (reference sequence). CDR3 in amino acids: CASKLADSGYTF. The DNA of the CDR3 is TGTGCCAGCAAGCTAGCGGACTCTGGCTACACCTTC.

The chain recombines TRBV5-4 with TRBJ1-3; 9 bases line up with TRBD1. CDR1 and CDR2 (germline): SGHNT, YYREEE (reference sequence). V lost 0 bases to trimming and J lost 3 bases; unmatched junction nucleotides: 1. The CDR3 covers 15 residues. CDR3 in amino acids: CASSLETGGGNTIYF. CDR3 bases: TGTGCCAGCAGCTTGGAGACAGGGGGTGGAAACACCATATATTTT.

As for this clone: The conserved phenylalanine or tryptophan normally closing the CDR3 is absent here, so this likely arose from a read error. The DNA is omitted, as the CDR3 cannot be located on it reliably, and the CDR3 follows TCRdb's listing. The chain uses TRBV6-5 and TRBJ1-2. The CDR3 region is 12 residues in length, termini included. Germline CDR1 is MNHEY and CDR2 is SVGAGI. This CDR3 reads CASRRGSGGFRI.

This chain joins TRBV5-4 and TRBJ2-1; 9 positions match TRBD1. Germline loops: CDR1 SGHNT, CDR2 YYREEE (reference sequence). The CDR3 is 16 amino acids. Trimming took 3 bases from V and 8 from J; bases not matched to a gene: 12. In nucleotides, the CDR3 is TGTGCCAGCAGCTCGGGCAGGGACAGGGTAATGGATGAGCAGTTCTTC. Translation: CASSSGRDRVMDEQFF.

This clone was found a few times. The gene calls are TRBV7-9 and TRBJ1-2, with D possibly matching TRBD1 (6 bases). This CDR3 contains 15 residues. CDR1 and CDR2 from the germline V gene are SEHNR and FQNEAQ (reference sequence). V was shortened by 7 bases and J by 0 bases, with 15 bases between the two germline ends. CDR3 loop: CASKGEMATNYGYTF. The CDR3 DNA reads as TGTGCCAGCAAGGGGGAAATGGCCACTAACTATGGCTACACCTTC.

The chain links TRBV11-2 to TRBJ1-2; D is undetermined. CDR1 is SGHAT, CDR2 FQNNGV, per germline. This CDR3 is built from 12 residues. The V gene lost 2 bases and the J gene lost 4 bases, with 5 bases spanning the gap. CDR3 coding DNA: TGTGCCAGCAGCTTAAGCGTCTATGGCTACACCTTC. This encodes CASSLSVYGYTF.

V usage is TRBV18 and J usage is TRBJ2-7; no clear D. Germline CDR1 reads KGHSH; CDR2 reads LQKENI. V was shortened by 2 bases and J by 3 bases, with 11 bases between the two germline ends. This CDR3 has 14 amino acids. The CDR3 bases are TGTGCCAGCTCACCAGTACAATCTTTCTACGAGCAGTACTTC. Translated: CASSPVQSFYEQYF.

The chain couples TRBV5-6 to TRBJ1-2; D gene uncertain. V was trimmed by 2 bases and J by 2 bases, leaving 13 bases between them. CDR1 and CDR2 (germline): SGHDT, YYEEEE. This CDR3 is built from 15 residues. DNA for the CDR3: TGTGCCAGCAGCTTCGTGGACTCGTCCAACTATGGCTACACCTTC. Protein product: CASSFVDSSNYGYTF.

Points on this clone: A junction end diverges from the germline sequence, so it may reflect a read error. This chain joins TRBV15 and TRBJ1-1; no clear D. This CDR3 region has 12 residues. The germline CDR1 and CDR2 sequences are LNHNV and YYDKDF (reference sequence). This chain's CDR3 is CATSRDRLGEIF. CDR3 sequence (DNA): TGTGCCACCAGCAGAGATCGCCTCGGGGAGATCTTT.